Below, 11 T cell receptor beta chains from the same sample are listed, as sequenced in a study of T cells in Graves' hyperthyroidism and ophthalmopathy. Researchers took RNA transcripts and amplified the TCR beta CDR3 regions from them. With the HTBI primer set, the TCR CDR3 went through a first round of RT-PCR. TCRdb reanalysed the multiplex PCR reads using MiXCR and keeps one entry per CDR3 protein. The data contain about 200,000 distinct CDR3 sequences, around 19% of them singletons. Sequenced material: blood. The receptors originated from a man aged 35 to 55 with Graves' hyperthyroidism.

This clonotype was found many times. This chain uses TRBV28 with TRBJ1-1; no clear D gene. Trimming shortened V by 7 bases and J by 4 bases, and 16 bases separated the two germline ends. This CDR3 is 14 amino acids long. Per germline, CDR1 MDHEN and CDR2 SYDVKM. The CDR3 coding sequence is TGTGCCAGCACCGAGGTGAGTCCGGGCACTGAAGCTTTCTTT. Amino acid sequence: CASTEVSPGTEAFF. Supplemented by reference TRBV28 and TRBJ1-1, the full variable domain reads DVKVTQSSRYLVKRTGEKVFLECVQDMDHENMFWYRQDPGLGLRLIYFSYDVKMKEKGDIPEGYSVSREKKERFSLILESASTNQTSMYLCASTEVSPGTEAFFGQGTRLTVV.

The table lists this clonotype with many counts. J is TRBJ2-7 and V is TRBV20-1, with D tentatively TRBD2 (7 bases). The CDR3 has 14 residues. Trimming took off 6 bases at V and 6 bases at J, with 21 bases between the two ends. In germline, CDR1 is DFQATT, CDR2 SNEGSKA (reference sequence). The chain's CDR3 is CSATWGGRVSEQYF. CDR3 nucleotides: TGCAGTGCAACATGGGGGGGGCGAGTTTCCGAGCAGTACTTC.

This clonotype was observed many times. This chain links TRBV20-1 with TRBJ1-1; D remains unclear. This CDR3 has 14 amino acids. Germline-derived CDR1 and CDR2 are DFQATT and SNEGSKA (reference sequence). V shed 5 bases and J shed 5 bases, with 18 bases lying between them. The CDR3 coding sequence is TGCAGTGCTGGTGGGTCGCCCGCGGGGACTGAAGCTTTCTTT. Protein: CSAGGSPAGTEAFF.

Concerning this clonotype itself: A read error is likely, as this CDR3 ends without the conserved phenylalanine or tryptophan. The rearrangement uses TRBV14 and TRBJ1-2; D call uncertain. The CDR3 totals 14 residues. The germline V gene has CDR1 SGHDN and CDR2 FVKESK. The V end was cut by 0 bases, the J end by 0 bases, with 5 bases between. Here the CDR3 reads CASSQDFANYGYTS. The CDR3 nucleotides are TGTGCCAGCAGCCAAGATTTTGCTAACTATGGCTACACCTCC.

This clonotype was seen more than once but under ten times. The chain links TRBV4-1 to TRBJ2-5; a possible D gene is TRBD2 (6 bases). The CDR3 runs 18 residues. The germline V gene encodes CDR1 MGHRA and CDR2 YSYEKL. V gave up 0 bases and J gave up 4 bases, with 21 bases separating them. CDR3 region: CASSQEIFGVGGAETQYF. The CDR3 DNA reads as TGCGCCAGCAGCCAAGAAATCTTCGGTGTCGGGGGAGCAGAGACCCAGTACTTC.

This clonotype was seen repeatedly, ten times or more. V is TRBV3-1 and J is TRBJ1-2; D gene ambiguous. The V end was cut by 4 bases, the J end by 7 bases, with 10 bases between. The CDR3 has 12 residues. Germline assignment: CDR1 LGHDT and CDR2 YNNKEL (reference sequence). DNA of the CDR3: TGTGCCAGCAGCCTAGAGGCGGCTGGCTACACCTTC. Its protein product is CASSLEAAGYTF.

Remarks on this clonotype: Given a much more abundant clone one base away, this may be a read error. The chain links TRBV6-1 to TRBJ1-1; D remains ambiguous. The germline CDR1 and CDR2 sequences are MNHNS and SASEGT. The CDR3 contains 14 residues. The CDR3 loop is CANSEAGRITEAFF. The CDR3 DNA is TGTGCCAACAGTGAAGCGGGGAGGATCACTGAAGCTTTCTTT.

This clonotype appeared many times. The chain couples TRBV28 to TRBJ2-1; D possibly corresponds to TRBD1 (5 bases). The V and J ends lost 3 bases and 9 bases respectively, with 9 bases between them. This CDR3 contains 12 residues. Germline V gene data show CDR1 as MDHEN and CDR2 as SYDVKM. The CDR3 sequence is CASSLGQREQFF. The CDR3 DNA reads TGTGCCAGCAGTTTGGGGCAGCGTGAGCAGTTCTTC.

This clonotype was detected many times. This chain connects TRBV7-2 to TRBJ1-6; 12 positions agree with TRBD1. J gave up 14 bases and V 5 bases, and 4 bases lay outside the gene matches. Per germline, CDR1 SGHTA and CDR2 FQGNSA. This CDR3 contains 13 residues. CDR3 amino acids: CASSGDRGHTLHF. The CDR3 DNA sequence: TGTGCCAGCAGCGGGGACAGGGGGCACACCCTCCACTTT.

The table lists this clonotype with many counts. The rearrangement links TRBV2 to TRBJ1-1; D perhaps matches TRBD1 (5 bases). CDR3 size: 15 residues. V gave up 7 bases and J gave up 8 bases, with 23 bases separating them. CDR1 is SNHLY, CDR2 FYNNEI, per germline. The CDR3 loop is CASTKAKGPKIEAFF. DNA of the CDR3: TGTGCCAGCACCAAAGCAAAGGGACCGAAGATAGAAGCTTTCTTT.

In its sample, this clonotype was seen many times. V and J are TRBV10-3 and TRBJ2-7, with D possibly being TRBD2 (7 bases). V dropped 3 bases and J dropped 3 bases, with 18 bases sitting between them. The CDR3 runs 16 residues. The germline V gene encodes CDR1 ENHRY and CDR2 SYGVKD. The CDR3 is CAISDEWGGQIYEQYF. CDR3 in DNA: TGTGCCATCAGTGACGAGTGGGGGGGGCAAATCTACGAGCAGTACTTC.